The clone carrying this TCR beta chain was counted a single time. TCRdb's copy holds only in-frame clones and misses some; the assay was immunoSEQ multiplex PCR. The sample lists around 450,000 clones, 87% occurring once. The data derive from a study of blood T cell repertoires in COVID-19. V shed 4 bases and J 1 base; nucleotides not matched to a gene: 3. This CDR3 has 16 residues. Germline CDR1 reads MGHRA; CDR2 reads YSYEKL. The sequenced sample consisted of PBMCs or T cells enriched from blood (not recorded which). This chain uses TRBV4-1 with TRBJ2-2; 10 bases line up with TRBD2. The TCR sequence derives from a woman aged 18-29 years who had recovered from COVID-19. In DNA form, the CDR3 reads TGCGCCAGCAGCCGCGGACTAGCGGAGAACACCGGGGAGCTGTTTTTT. Residues: CASSRGLAENTGELFF.